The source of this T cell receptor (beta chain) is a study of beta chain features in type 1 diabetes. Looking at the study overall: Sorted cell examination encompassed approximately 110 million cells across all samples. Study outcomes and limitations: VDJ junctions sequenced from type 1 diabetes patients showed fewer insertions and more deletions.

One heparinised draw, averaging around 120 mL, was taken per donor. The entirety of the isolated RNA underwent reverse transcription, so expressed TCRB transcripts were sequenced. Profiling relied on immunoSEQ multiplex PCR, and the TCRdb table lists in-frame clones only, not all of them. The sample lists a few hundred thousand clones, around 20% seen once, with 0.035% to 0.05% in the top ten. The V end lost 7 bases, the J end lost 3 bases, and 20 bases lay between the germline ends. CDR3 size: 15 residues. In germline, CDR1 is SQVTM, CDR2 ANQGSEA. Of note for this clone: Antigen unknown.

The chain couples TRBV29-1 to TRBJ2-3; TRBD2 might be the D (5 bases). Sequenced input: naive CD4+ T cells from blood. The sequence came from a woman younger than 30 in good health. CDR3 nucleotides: TGCAGCGCCGAAGAGGAGGTCAGGAGTACAGATACGCAGTATTTT. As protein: CSAEEEVRSTDTQYF.